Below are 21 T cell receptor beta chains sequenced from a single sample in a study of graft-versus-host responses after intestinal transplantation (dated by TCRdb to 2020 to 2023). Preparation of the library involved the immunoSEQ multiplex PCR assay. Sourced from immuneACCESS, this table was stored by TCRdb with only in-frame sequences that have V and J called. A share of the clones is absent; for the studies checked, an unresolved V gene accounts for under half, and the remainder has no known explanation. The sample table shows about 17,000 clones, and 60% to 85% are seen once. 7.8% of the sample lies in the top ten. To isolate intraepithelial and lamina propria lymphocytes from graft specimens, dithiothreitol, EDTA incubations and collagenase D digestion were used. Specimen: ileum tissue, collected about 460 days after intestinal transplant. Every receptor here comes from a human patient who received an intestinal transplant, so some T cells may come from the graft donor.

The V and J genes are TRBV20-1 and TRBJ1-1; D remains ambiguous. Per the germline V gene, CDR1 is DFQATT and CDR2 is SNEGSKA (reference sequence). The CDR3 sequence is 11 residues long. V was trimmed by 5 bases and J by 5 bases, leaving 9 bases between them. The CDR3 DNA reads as TGCAGTGCTGGAACTACAACTGAAGCTTTCTTT. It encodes CSAGTTTEAFF.

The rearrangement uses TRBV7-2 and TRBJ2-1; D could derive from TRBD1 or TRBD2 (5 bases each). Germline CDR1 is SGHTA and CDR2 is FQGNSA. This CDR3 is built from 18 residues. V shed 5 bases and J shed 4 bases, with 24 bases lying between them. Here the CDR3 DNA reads TGTGCCAGCAGCCGAATCAGTCTAGGGGAGCTAGGATACAATGAGCAGTTCTTC. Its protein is CASSRISLGELGYNEQFF.

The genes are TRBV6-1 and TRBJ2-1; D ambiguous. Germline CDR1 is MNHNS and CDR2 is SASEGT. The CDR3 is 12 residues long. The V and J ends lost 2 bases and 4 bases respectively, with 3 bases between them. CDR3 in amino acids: CASSERYNEQFF. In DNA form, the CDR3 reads TGTGCCAGCAGTGAAAGGTACAATGAGCAGTTCTTC.

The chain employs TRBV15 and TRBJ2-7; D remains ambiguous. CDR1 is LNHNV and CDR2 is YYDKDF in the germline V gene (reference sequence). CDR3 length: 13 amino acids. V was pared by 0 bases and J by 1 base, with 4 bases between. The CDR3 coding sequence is TGTGCCACCAGCAGAGACCGGTCCTACGAGCAGTACTTC. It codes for CATSRDRSYEQYF.

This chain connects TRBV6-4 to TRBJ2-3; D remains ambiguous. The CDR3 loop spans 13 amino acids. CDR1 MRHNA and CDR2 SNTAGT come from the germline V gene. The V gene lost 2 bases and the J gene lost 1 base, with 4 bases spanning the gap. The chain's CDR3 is CASSDGGTDTQYF. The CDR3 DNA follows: TGTGCCAGCAGTGACGGGGGCACAGATACGCAGTATTTT.

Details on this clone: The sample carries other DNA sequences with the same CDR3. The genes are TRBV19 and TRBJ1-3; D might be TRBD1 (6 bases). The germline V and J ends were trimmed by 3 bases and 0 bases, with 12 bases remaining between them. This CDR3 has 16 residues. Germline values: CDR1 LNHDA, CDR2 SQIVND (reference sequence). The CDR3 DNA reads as TGTGCCAGTAGTATCGGCGGGACACACTCTGGAAACACCATATATTTT. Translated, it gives CASSIGGTHSGNTIYF.

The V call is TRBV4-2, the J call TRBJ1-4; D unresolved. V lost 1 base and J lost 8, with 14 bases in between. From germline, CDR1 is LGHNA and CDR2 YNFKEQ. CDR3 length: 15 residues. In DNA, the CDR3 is TGTGCCAGCAGCCAAGGATCCGGGGATAGCGAAAAACTGTTTTTT. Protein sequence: CASSQGSGDSEKLFF.

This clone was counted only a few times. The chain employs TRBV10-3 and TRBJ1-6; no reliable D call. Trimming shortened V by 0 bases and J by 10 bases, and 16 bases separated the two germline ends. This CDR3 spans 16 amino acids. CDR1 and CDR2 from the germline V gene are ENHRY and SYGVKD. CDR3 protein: CAISESVAGLRSPLHF. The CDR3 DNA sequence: TGTGCCATCAGTGAGTCAGTGGCAGGCTTAAGGTCACCCCTCCACTTT.

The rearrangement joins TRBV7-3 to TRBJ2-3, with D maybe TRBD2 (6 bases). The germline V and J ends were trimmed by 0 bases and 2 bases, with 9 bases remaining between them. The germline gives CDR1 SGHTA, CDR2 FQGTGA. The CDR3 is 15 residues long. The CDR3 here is CASSLTGGVTDTQYF. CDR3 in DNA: TGTGCCAGCAGCTTAACGGGCGGGGTCACAGATACGCAGTATTTT.

This CDR3 is CASERQGSNQPQHF. CDR3 DNA: TGTGCCAGCGAGAGGCAGGGCAGCAATCAGCCCCAGCATTTT. The chain uses TRBV19 and TRBJ1-5, with D possibly matching TRBD1 (5 bases). Per the germline V gene, CDR1 is LNHDA and CDR2 is SQIVND (reference sequence). This CDR3 has 14 residues. Trimming pared 9 bases from V and 1 base from J, leaving 13 bases between.

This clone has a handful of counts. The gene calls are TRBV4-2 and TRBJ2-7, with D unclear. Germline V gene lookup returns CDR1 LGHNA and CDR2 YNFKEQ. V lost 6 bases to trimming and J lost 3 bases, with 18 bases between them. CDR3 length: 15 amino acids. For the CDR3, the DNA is TGTGCCAGCAGGATGTATGAGACGGCAGTCTACGAGCAGTACTTC. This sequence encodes CASRMYETAVYEQYF.

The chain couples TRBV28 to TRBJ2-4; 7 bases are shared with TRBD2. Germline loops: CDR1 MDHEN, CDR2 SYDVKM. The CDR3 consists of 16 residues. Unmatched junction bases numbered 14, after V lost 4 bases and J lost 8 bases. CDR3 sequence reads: CASSSRGAGVSDIQYF. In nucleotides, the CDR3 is TGTGCCAGCAGTTCCCGGGGCGCGGGAGTGTCTGACATTCAGTACTTC.

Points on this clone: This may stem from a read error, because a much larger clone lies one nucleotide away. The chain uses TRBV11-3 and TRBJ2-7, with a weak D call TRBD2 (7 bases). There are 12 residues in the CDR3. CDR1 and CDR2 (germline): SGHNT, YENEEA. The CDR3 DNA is TGTGCCAGCAGCTTACCGGGGGGCGAGCAGCACTTC. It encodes CASSLPGGEQHF.

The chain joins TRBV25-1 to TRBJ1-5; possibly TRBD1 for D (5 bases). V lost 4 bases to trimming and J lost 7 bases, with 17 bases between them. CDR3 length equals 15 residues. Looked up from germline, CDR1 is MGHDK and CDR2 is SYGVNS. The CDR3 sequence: CASSALGTDTQPQHF. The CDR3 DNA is TGTGCCAGCAGTGCTTTAGGGACGGACACCCAGCCCCAGCATTTT.

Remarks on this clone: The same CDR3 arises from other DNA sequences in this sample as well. DNA for the CDR3: TGTGCCAGCAGTTTATCCCCGGGGGGTACGCAGTATTTT. Protein sequence: CASSLSPGGTQYF. V is TRBV27 and J is TRBJ2-3, with 7 positions matching TRBD2. CDR1 and CDR2 (germline): MNHEY, SMNVEV (reference sequence). The CDR3 totals 13 residues. The junction had 2 bases not matched to a gene; V was cut back by 0 bases and J by 8 bases.

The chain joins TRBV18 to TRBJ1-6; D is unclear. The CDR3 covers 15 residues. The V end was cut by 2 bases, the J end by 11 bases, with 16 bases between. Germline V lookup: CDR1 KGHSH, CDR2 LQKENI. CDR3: CASSPLGFRFTPLHF. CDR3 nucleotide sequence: TGTGCCAGCTCACCATTGGGGTTTCGTTTTACACCCCTCCACTTT.

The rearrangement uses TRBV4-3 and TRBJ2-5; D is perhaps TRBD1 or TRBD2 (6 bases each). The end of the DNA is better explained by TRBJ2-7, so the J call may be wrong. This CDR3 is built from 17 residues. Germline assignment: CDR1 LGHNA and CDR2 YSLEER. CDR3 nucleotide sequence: TGCGCCAGCAGCCAAGATTGGTCGGACAGCGGGTCCTACGAGCAGTACTTC. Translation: CASSQDWSDSGSYEQYF.

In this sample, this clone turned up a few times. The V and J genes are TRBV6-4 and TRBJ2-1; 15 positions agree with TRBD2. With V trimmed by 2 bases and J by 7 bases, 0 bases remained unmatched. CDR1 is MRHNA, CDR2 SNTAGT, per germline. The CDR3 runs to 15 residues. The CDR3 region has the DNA TGTGCCAGCAGTGACGGACTAGCGGGAGGGAATGAGCAGTTCTTC. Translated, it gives CASSDGLAGGNEQFF.

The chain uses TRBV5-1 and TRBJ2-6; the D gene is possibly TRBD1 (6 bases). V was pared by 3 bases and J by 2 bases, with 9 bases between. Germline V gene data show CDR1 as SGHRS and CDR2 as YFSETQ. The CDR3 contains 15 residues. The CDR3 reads CASSWGTTGANVLTF. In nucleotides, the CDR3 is TGCGCCAGCAGCTGGGGGACAACTGGGGCCAACGTCCTGACTTTC.

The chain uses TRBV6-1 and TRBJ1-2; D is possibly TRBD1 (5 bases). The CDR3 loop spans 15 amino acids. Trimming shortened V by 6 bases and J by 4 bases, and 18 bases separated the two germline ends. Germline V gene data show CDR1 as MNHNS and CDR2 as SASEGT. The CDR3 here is CASRGLGVLSYGYTF. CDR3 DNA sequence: TGTGCCAGCAGGGGATTGGGGGTATTGAGCTATGGCTACACCTTC.

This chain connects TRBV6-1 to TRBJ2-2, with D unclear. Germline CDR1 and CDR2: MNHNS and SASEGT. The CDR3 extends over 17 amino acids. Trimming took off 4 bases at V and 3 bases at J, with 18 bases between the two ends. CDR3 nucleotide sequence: TGTGCCAGCAGTGGGGTAGAGGAGTACACCCACACCGGGGAGCTGTTTTTT. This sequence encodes CASSGVEEYTHTGELFF.